These T cell receptor beta chains were read from a single sample in a study of beta chain features in type 1 diabetes. Profiling relied on immunoSEQ multiplex PCR, and the TCRdb table lists in-frame clones only, not all of them. This sample has fewer than 350,000 clones, with around 20% found just once. The source material was naive CD4+ T cells from blood. The receptor source for this set is a young woman in good health. CDR3s include the opening cysteine and the closing phenylalanine or tryptophan. The D gene is left open where the match is weak. Rows give clone size only sometimes, using once, few, many, or a class for an expanded clone.

D gene: -; J gene: TRBJ2-7; clone size: -; V gene: TRBV6-5; CDR3 DNA: TGTGCCAGCAGTTACTCGGCAGGGGTGTCGTACGAGCAGTACTTC; CDR3 protein: CASSYSAGVSYEQYF
D gene: -; J gene: TRBJ1-1; clone size: few; V gene: TRBV20-1; CDR3 DNA: TGCAGTGCCGACCCCGGGGATGAAGCTTTCTTT; CDR3 protein: CSADPGDEAFF
D gene: -; J gene: TRBJ1-1; clone size: -; V gene: TRBV2; CDR3 DNA: TGTGCCAGCAGTGGGGCCCCTGGGGCTTTCTTT; CDR3 protein: CASSGAPGAFF
D gene: -; J gene: TRBJ1-5; clone size: few; V gene: TRBV30; CDR3 DNA: TGTGCCTGGAGTTCGGGAGGGGGGTTATATTTT; CDR3 protein: CAWSSGGGLYF
D gene: -; J gene: TRBJ2-7; clone size: few; V gene: TRBV30; CDR3 DNA: TGTGCCTGGAGTGACAGGGTTTCGGACGAGCAGTACTTC; CDR3 protein: CAWSDRVSDEQYF
D gene: TRBD2; J gene: TRBJ2-7; clone size: -; V gene: TRBV4-1; CDR3 DNA: TGCGCCAGCAGCCCCCCGGGGAGCGGGAGATGGTACGAGCAGTACTTC; CDR3 protein: CASSPPGSGRWYEQYF
D gene: -; J gene: TRBJ2-3; clone size: -; V gene: TRBV5-1; CDR3 DNA: TGCGCCAGCAGCTGGGGGGGCCTGAGAGATACGCAGTATTTT; CDR3 protein: CASSWGGLRDTQYF
D gene: -; J gene: TRBJ2-1; clone size: -; V gene: TRBV19; CDR3 DNA: TGTGCCAGTACCCCGATGTCCTCCAGGGCGGTGGGTGAGCAGTTCTTC; CDR3 protein: CASTPMSSRAVGEQFF
D gene: TRBD2; J gene: TRBJ2-7; clone size: few; V gene: TRBV6-6; CDR3 DNA: TGTGCCAGCAGTTACTCGGCTAGCGGTACCTACGAGCAGTACTTC; CDR3 protein: CASSYSASGTYEQYF
D gene: TRBD2; J gene: TRBJ2-2; clone size: few; V gene: TRBV6-5; CDR3 DNA: TGTGCCAGCAGCAGAGGACTAGCGGGCACCGGGGAGCTGTTTTTT; CDR3 protein: CASSRGLAGTGELFF
D gene: -; J gene: TRBJ2-1; clone size: -; V gene: TRBV28; CDR3 DNA: TGTGCCAGCAAAACAGGGTTCAGGGGCAATGAGCAGTTCTTC; CDR3 protein: CASKTGFRGNEQFF
D gene: TRBD2; J gene: TRBJ2-3; clone size: -; V gene: TRBV5-1; CDR3 DNA: TGCGCCAGCAGCTCCTCCGGGACTAGACGCGCAGATACGCAGTATTTT; CDR3 protein: CASSSSGTRRADTQYF
D gene: TRBD2; J gene: TRBJ2-1; clone size: few; V gene: TRBV29-1; CDR3 DNA: TGCAGCGCCCGTCCGGGACTAGCGGGAGTGGGTGAGCAGTTCTTC; CDR3 protein: CSARPGLAGVGEQFF
D gene: -; J gene: TRBJ1-5; clone size: few; V gene: TRBV30; CDR3 DNA: TGTGCCTGGAGTCCGCTGGGGAGTCAGCCCCAGCATTTT; CDR3 protein: CAWSPLGSQPQHF
D gene: -; J gene: TRBJ1-1; clone size: few; V gene: TRBV16; CDR3 DNA: TGTGCTTCGCGGGATCCGCCGAACACTGAAGCTTTCTTT; CDR3 protein: CASRDPPNTEAFF
D gene: -; J gene: TRBJ1-2; clone size: -; V gene: TRBV9; CDR3 DNA: TGTGCCAGCAGTAGAAAAAACTATGGCTACACCTTC; CDR3 protein: CASSRKNYGYTF
D gene: -; J gene: TRBJ1-2; clone size: -; V gene: TRBV11-2; CDR3 DNA: TGTGCCAGCAGCCTCGAGTCAAACTATGGCTACACCTTC; CDR3 protein: CASSLESNYGYTF
D gene: -; J gene: TRBJ1-3; clone size: -; V gene: TRBV7-9; CDR3 DNA: TGTGCCAGCAGCTTAGGGAGGGTCGGCGGAAACACCATATATTTT; CDR3 protein: CASSLGRVGGNTIYF
D gene: -; J gene: TRBJ1-2; clone size: few; V gene: TRBV4-3; CDR3 DNA: TGCGCCAGCAGCCAAGATATGCGGAAGGGGCCTAACTATGGCTACACCTTC; CDR3 protein: CASSQDMRKGPNYGYTF
D gene: -; J gene: TRBJ1-5; clone size: few; V gene: TRBV29-1; CDR3 DNA: TGCAGCGTTGGGGGGGTTAATCAGCCCCAGCATTTT; CDR3 protein: CSVGGVNQPQHF
D gene: -; J gene: TRBJ2-7; clone size: -; V gene: TRBV7-9; CDR3 DNA: TGTGCCAGCAGCTTAGCGGCGGGGATACCCTACGAGCAGTACTTC; CDR3 protein: CASSLAAGIPYEQYF
D gene: -; J gene: TRBJ2-5; clone size: -; V gene: TRBV6-6; CDR3 DNA: TGTGCCAGCAGCGTACAAGAGACCCAGTACTTC; CDR3 protein: CASSVQETQYF
D gene: TRBD1; J gene: TRBJ1-1; clone size: -; V gene: TRBV19; CDR3 DNA: TGTGCCAGTAGTGCGAGACAGGGGGCGATGAACACTGAAGCTTTCTTT; CDR3 protein: CASSARQGAMNTEAFF
D gene: TRBD2; J gene: TRBJ2-2; clone size: few; V gene: TRBV10-3; CDR3 DNA: TGTGCCATCAGTGCTGGACTAGCGGGAGACACCGGGGAGCTGTTTTTT; CDR3 protein: CAISAGLAGDTGELFF
D gene: TRBD1; J gene: TRBJ1-2; clone size: -; V gene: TRBV5-1; CDR3 DNA: TGCGCCAGCAGCACTGGGACAGCCCAGAACTATGGCTACACCTTC; CDR3 protein: CASSTGTAQNYGYTF
D gene: -; J gene: TRBJ2-5; clone size: few; V gene: TRBV18; CDR3 DNA: TGTGCCAGCTCACCACCGACCCGGAGTGGGACCCAGTACTTC; CDR3 protein: CASSPPTRSGTQYF
D gene: TRBD1; J gene: TRBJ2-6; clone size: -; V gene: TRBV4-1; CDR3 DNA: TGCGCCAGCAGCCAAGAACAGGGGGCTGCTGGGGCCAACGTCCTGACTTTC; CDR3 protein: CASSQEQGAAGANVLTF
D gene: -; J gene: TRBJ2-7; clone size: -; V gene: TRBV30; CDR3 DNA: TGTGCCTGGAGTGTACCGTTTCGGGCCTACGAGCAGTACTTC; CDR3 protein: CAWSVPFRAYEQYF
D gene: -; J gene: TRBJ2-7; clone size: few; V gene: TRBV5-6; CDR3 DNA: TGTGCCAGCAGCTCGCTTGGGCGAAACTACGAGCAGTACTTC; CDR3 protein: CASSSLGRNYEQYF
D gene: -; J gene: TRBJ2-5; clone size: few; V gene: TRBV6-1; CDR3 DNA: TGTGCCAGCAGTCCCGGGACTCGGGAGACCCAGTACTTC; CDR3 protein: CASSPGTRETQYF
D gene: TRBD2; J gene: TRBJ2-7; clone size: -; V gene: TRBV9; CDR3 DNA: TGTGCCAGCAGCATCGGGACTAGCGTAAGCTCCTACGAGCAGTACTTC; CDR3 protein: CASSIGTSVSSYEQYF
D gene: TRBD2; J gene: TRBJ2-1; clone size: -; V gene: TRBV6-6; CDR3 DNA: TGTGCCAGCAGTCCTGGACTAGTCCAGAATGAGCAGTTCTTC; CDR3 protein: CASSPGLVQNEQFF